Each of the 25 T cell receptor beta chains below was sequenced from the same sample in a study of blood T cell repertoires in COVID-19. Some clones are missing from TCRdb's copy, which holds only in-frame ones; the method was immunoSEQ multiplex PCR. The sample has fewer than 120,000 clones; 65% to 80% are singletons. The specimen sequenced was peripheral blood. The receptors originated from a woman aged 60-70 years with acute or convalescent COVID-19.

CDR3 nucleotides: TGTGCCAGCAGCTTGGGGCCCGGACAGCGAATTTCCACTGAAGCTTTCTTT. Translating it yields CASSLGPGQRISTEAFF. This rearrangement joins TRBV13 to TRBJ1-1; TRBD1 might be the D (6 bases). The CDR3 covers 17 residues. Trimming pared 3 bases from V and 4 bases from J, leaving 21 bases between. From germline, CDR1 is PRHDT and CDR2 FYEKMQ (reference sequence).

The J gene is TRBJ1-1, the V gene TRBV12-3 or TRBV12-4, with a possible D match to TRBD1 (6 bases). This CDR3 region has 13 residues. The V and J ends lost 9 bases and 1 base respectively, with 12 bases between them. CDR3 in amino acids: CARLGGGNTEAFF. The DNA for the CDR3 is TGTGCCAGATTGGGAGGGGGGAACACTGAAGCTTTCTTT.

This rearrangement joins TRBV5-1 to TRBJ2-2; 10 bases agree with TRBD2. CDR3 length: 20 amino acids. Germline V gives CDR1 SGHRS, CDR2 YFSETQ. With 0 bases clipped from V and 0 bases from J, the junction kept 11 bases outside the gene matches. CDR3 bases: TGCGCCAGCAGCTTGGGGGTCCGGCTAGCGGGGGCCCCGAACACCGGGGAGCTGTTTTTT. Residues: CASSLGVRLAGAPNTGELFF.

The chain carries TRBV18 and TRBJ2-3; no definite D call. CDR1 and CDR2 (germline): KGHSH, LQKENI. The length of the CDR3 is 12 residues. Trimming left V 3 bases short and J 7 bases short, with 8 bases between. The DNA for the CDR3 is TGTGCCAGCTCACCCGTCGAGAATACGCAGTATTTT. This sequence encodes CASSPVENTQYF.

This sequence joins TRBV4-3 and TRBJ1-2; possibly TRBD1 for D (5 bases). Germline assignment: CDR1 LGHNA and CDR2 YSLEER. V lost 1 base and J 4 bases, leaving 13 bases between the germline ends. This CDR3 comprises 15 residues. In DNA form, the CDR3 reads TGCGCCAGCAGCCAAGCCGACAGAGATGGCTATGGCTACACCTTC. Its translation: CASSQADRDGYGYTF.

In this sample, this clone turned up once. V gene TRBV3-1 (or the pseudogene TRBV3-2) combines with J gene TRBJ2-3; TRBD1 agrees at 7 bases. After removal of 2 bases from V and 4 bases from J, the junction contained 12 bases not matched to a gene. Looked up from germline, CDR1 is LGHDT and CDR2 is YNNKEL (reference sequence). This CDR3 is built from 17 residues. DNA for the CDR3: TGTGCCAGCAGCCAACTTTTTCAGGGGGTGAGGGCAGATACGCAGTATTTT. Translated, it gives CASSQLFQGVRADTQYF.

The chain has TRBV4-3 and TRBJ1-1, with D hard to call. Germline values: CDR1 LGHNA, CDR2 YSLEER. The CDR3 runs to 15 residues. Trimming took 0 bases from V and 11 from J, leaving 19 bases between them. The CDR3 region is CASSQDHSGYRRAFF. CDR3 bases: TGCGCCAGCAGCCAAGATCATTCGGGGTATCGGAGGGCTTTCTTT.

The chain recombines TRBV28 with TRBJ1-3; TRBD1 might be the D (5 bases). CDR3 length equals 15 residues. V was cut by 6 bases and J by 3 bases, with 15 bases left in between. Germline-derived CDR1 and CDR2 are MDHEN and SYDVKM. CDR3: CASRSDRVGGNTIYF. CDR3 DNA: TGTGCCAGCAGGTCCGACAGAGTTGGTGGAAACACCATATATTTT.

The J gene is TRBJ2-3, the V gene TRBV11-2; 15 nucleotides agree with TRBD2. The trim removed 5 bases at V and 7 bases at J, leaving 7 bases unmatched. Germline CDR1 and CDR2: SGHAT and FQNNGV. The CDR3 sequence is 16 residues long. The CDR3 bases are TGTGCCAGCAGCGGCGGACTAGCGGGGGGGAGTTATACGCAGTATTTT. Protein product: CASSGGLAGGSYTQYF.

The CDR3 here is CAWSVVTPETQYF. The CDR3 DNA reads TGTGCCTGGAGTGTGGTCACACCAGAGACCCAGTACTTC. V and J are TRBV30 and TRBJ2-5; D ambiguous. From germline, CDR1 is GTSNPN and CDR2 SVGIG (reference sequence). V was cut by 0 bases and J by 4 bases, with 9 bases left in between. The CDR3 spans 13 residues. Combining the CDR3 with reference TRBV30 and TRBJ2-5 gives the whole variable domain SQTIHQWPATLVQPVGSPLSLECTVEGTSNPNLYWYRQAAGRGLQLLFYSVGIGQISSEVPQNLSASRPQDRQFILSSKKLLLSDSGFYLCAWSVVTPETQYFGPGTRLLVL.

The chain is built from TRBV5-1 and TRBJ1-1; D is undetermined. CDR3 length: 20 residues. The germline V gene has CDR1 SGHRS and CDR2 YFSETQ. Trimming removed 3 bases at V and 0 bases at J, with 27 bases between. The CDR3 DNA sequence: TGCGCCAGCAGCTCGCCGAGAGGAGGGAAAGTCGATCAGATGAACACTGAAGCTTTCTTT. The encoded protein is CASSSPRGGKVDQMNTEAFF.

The chain recombines TRBV30 with TRBJ2-5, with 11 positions matching TRBD1. Trimming took 4 bases from V and 2 from J; bases not matched to a gene: 6. Germline CDR1 and CDR2: GTSNPN and SVGIG (reference sequence). The CDR3 extends over 15 amino acids. CDR3 DNA: TGTGCCTGGACCCTCGGACAGGGGGCACAAGAGACCCAGTACTTC. This gives the protein CAWTLGQGAQETQYF.

The chain has TRBV10-3 and TRBJ2-7, with a possible D match to TRBD2 (6 bases). The CDR3 totals 12 residues. V lost 9 bases and J lost 6, with 15 bases in between. Germline assignment: CDR1 ENHRY and CDR2 SYGVKD. CDR3 coding DNA: TGTGCCATTGGCGGGACGGCGGTCGAGCAGTACTTC. Encoded protein: CAIGGTAVEQYF.

The chain joins TRBV12-2 to TRBJ1-1; the table's D gene call, TRBD1, was not cross checked with the DNA. TRBV12-2 is noted as a pseudogene. CDR3 length equals 16 residues. The CDR3 sequence is CASRLGGTGEGTEAFF. The CDR3, as DNA: TGTGCAAGTCGCTTAGGAGGGACAGGGGAGGGCACTGAAGCTTTCTTT.

The chain uses TRBV6-2 or TRBV6-3 and TRBJ2-7, with TRBD1 as a possible D gene (5 bases). Germline CDR1 and CDR2: MNHEY and SVGEGT. This CDR3 contains 16 residues. V was cut by 0 bases and J by 2 bases, with 14 bases left in between. The CDR3 sequence is CASSYSRQLNAYEQYF. The CDR3 DNA reads as TGTGCCAGCAGTTACTCGCGACAGCTGAACGCCTACGAGCAGTACTTC.

This clone was seen only a few times. V and J are TRBV3-1 (or the pseudogene TRBV3-2) and TRBJ2-1; a possible D gene is TRBD1 (6 bases). V shed 4 bases and J shed 6 bases, with 16 bases lying between them. The CDR3 runs to 15 residues. CDR1 and CDR2 from the germline V gene are LGHDT and YNNKEL (reference sequence). The CDR3 sequence is CASSLGSGRGNEQFF. CDR3 coding DNA: TGTGCCAGCAGCCTTGGGAGCGGCAGGGGCAATGAGCAGTTCTTC.

The rearrangement uses TRBV4-2 and TRBJ1-3; 9 positions agree with TRBD1. The CDR3 is 14 residues long. CDR1 and CDR2 from the germline V gene are LGHNA and YNFKEQ. Unmatched junction bases numbered 8, after V lost 3 bases and J lost 11 bases. CDR3 sequence: CASSQDRGSFPIYF. The CDR3 DNA reads as TGTGCCAGCAGCCAGGACAGGGGATCGTTCCCCATATATTTT.

The rearrangement joins TRBV21-1 to TRBJ2-1; the table's TRBD2 call for D was not verified on the DNA. TRBV21-1 is listed as a pseudogene. The CDR3 extends over 16 amino acids. The CDR3 loop is CASSKELVATYNEQFF. Here the CDR3 DNA reads TGTGCCAGCAGCAAAGAACTGGTAGCTACCTACAATGAGCAGTTCTTC.

This chain uses TRBV19 with TRBJ1-1; no clear D gene. Trimming removed 3 bases from V and 2 bases from J, with 7 bases in between. CDR3 length equals 13 residues. Germline V lookup: CDR1 LNHDA, CDR2 SQIVND (reference sequence). Written as DNA, the CDR3 is TGTGCCAGTAGTATGGCCAGAAACACTGAAGCTTTCTTT. Translating it yields CASSMARNTEAFF.

This clone was seen a single time. The rearrangement uses TRBV29-1 and TRBJ1-5, with TRBD1 matching over 7 bases. CDR1 and CDR2 (germline): SQVTM, ANQGSEA. The ends lost 0 bases at V and 2 bases at J; junction bases unmatched: 4. CDR3 length: 15 amino acids. CDR3 loop: CSVEEGGSGNQPQHF. CDR3 coding DNA: TGCAGCGTTGAAGAAGGGGGCAGTGGCAATCAGCCCCAGCATTTT.

V is TRBV5-1 and J is TRBJ1-2; possible D gene TRBD1, 6 bases. The V gene lost 3 bases and the J gene lost 5 bases, with 29 bases spanning the gap. This CDR3 is built from 19 residues. Germline assignment: CDR1 SGHRS and CDR2 YFSETQ. The CDR3 here is CASSSNSDRTGPLRYGYTF. DNA for the CDR3: TGCGCCAGCAGCTCTAACTCCGACAGGACGGGCCCCCTACGGTATGGCTACACCTTC.

The chain has TRBV7-2 and TRBJ2-6, with D uncertain. This CDR3 contains 14 residues. Germline CDR1 and CDR2: SGHTA and FQGNSA. Trimming removed 8 bases from V and 4 bases from J, with 12 bases in between. For the CDR3, the DNA is TGTGCCAGCGGCCCCCTGTCCGGGGCCAACGTCCTGACTTTC. Encoded protein: CASGPLSGANVLTF.

The chain uses TRBV11-2 and TRBJ1-1; D possibly corresponds to TRBD1 (6 bases). This CDR3 is 15 amino acids long. CDR1 SGHAT and CDR2 FQNNGV come from the germline V gene. V lost 3 bases and J lost 0, with 11 bases in between. The CDR3 DNA follows: TGTGCCAGCAGCTTCAGGGGCCCCTTGAACACTGAAGCTTTCTTT. It encodes CASSFRGPLNTEAFF.

This chain connects TRBV6-5 to TRBJ1-2; a possible D gene is TRBD1 (5 bases). CDR3 length: 13 amino acids. The ends were cut back, 6 bases at V and 4 bases at J, with 12 bases in the middle. CDR1 MNHEY and CDR2 SVGAGI come from the germline V gene. CDR3 DNA sequence: TGTGCCAGCAGCCATGACAGATCCTATGGCTACACCTTC. Its protein is CASSHDRSYGYTF.

The chain has TRBV5-6 and TRBJ2-5; 11 bases agree with TRBD2. CDR3 length: 14 amino acids. From germline, CDR1 is SGHDT and CDR2 YYEEEE. V shed 4 bases and J 5 bases; nucleotides not matched to a gene: 4. The CDR3 sequence: CASSNSGGEETQYF. The CDR3 nucleotides are TGTGCCAGCAGCAATAGCGGGGGGGAGGAGACCCAGTACTTC.